This T cell receptor beta chain was captured by sequencing in a study of OX40 agonist ivuxolimab in advanced cancers. Profiled with immunoSEQ multiplex PCR; TCRdb holds only in-frame clones, not every one. The sample consists of around 97,000 clones, around 80% of them appearing once. Germline CDR1 and CDR2: MNHEY and SVGAGI. Trimming removed 10 bases at V and 5 bases at J, with 17 bases between. This CDR3 comprises 14 residues. On this clone itself: Its antigen is unidentified.

General study findings and limits: People who partly responded at 0.1-3.0 mg/kg had some of the least clonal expansion seen. Researchers report that CD8+ T cells had, on average, more expanded clones than CD4+.

Blood sampling was done at baseline, cycle 4 day 1, and cycle 7 day 1. The rearrangement links TRBV6-5 to TRBJ2-2; D perhaps matches TRBD1 (6 bases). Sequences were derived from CD4+ or CD8+ T cells sorted from blood, sampled in a trial of the OX40 agonist ivuxolimab. The clonotype comes from an adult with an advanced solid tumor such as melanoma, head and neck, liver or kidney cancer. CDR3: CATKTGLGTGELFF. The CDR3 DNA reads as TGTGCCACTAAAACAGGGCTCGGAACCGGGGAGCTGTTTTTT.